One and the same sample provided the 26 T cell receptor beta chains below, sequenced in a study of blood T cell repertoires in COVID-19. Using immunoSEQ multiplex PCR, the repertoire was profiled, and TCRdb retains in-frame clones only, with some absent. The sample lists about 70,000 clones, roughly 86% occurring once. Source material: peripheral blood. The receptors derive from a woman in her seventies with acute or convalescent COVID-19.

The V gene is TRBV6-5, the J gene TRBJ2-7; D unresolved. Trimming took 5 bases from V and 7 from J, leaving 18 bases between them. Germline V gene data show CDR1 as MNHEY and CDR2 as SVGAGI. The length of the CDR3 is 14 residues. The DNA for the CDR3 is TGTGCCAGCAGTAAAAACCGGGTCACCGAAGAGCAGTACTTC. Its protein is CASSKNRVTEEQYF.

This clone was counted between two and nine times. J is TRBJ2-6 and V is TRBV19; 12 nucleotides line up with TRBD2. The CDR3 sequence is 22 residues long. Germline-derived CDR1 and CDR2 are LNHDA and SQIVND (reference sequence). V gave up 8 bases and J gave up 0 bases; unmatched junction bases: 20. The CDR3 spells CASSPGLAGVGGILSGANVLTF. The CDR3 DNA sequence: TGTGCCAGTTCACCGGGACTAGCGGGTGTAGGGGGGATACTCTCTGGGGCCAACGTCCTGACTTTC.

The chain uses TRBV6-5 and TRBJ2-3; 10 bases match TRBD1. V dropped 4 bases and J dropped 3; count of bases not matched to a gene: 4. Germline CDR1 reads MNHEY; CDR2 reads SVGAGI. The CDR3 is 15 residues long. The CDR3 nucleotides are TGTGCCAGCAGTTTTGGGGGACAGGGGACAGATACGCAGTATTTT. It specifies CASSFGGQGTDTQYF.

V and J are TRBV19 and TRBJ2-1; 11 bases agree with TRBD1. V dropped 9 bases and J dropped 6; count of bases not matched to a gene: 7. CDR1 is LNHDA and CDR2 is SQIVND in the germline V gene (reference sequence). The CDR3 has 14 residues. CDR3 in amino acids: CASSSGQGANEQFF. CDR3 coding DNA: TGTGCCAGCAGCTCCGGACAGGGGGCCAATGAGCAGTTCTTC. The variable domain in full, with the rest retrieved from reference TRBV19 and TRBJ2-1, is DGGITQSPKYLFRKEGQNVTLSCEQNLNHDAMYWYRQDPGQGLRLIYYSQIVNDFQKGDIAEGYSVSREKKESFPLTVTSAQKNPTAFYLCASSSGQGANEQFFGPGTRLTVL.

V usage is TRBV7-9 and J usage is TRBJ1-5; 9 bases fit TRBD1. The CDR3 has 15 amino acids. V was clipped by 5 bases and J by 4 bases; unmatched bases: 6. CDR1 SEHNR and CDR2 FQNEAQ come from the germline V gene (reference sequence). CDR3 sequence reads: CASSQGTGHNQPQHF. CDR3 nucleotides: TGTGCCAGCAGCCAGGGGACAGGGCATAATCAGCCCCAGCATTTT.

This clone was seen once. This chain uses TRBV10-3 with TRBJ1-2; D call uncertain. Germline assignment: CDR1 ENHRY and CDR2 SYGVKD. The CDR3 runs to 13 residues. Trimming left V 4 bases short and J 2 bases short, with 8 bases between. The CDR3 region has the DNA TGTGCCATCAGTGCAGACGGGAACTATGGCTACACCTTC. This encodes CAISADGNYGYTF.

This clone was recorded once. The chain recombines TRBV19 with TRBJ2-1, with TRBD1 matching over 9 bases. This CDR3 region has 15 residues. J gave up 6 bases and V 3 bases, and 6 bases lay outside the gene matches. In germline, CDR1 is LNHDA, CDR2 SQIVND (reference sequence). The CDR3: CASSIPDRGGNEQFF. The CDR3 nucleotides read TGTGCCAGTAGTATTCCGGACAGGGGAGGCAATGAGCAGTTCTTC.

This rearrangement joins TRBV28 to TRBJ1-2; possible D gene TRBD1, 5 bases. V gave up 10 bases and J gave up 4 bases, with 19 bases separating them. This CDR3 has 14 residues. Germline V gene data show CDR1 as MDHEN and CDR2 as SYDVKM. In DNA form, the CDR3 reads TGTGCCACCACACTGGGGGGGGAGGCCTATGGCTACACCTTC. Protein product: CATTLGGEAYGYTF.

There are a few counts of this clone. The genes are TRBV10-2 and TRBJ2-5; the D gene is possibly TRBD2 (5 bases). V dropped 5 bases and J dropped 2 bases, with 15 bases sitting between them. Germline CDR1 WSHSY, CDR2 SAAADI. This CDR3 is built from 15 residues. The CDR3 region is CASSTNFGEQETQYF. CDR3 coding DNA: TGCGCCAGCAGTACTAATTTCGGGGAACAAGAGACCCAGTACTTC.

CDR3 protein: CASSRLTDRGEQFF. The CDR3 DNA sequence: TGTGCCAGCAGTCGACTCACAGATAGGGGTGAGCAGTTCTTC. V gene TRBV28 combines with J gene TRBJ2-1, with a possible D match to TRBD1 (5 bases). This CDR3 comprises 14 residues. Trimming stripped 5 bases from V and 9 bases from J, with 17 bases between. Germline V lookup: CDR1 MDHEN, CDR2 SYDVKM.

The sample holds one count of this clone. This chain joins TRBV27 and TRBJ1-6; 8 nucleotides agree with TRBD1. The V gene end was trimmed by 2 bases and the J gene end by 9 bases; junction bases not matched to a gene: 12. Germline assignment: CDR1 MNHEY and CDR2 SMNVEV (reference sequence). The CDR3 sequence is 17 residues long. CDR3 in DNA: TGTGCCAGCAGTTTAGTCCAGGGGGCGAATTTAGTTTCACCCCTCCACTTT. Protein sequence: CASSLVQGANLVSPLHF.

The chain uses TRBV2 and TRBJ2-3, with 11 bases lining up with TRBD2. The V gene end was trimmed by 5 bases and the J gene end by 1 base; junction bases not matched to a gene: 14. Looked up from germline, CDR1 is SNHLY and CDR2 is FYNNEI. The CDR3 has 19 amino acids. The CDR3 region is CASSWGSTSGRFGTDTQYF. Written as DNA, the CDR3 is TGTGCCAGCAGTTGGGGGAGTACTAGCGGGAGATTCGGCACAGATACGCAGTATTTT.

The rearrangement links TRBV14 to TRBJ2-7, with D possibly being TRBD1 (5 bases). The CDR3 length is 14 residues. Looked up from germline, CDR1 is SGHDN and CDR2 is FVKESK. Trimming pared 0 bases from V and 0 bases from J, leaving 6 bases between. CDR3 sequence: CASSQERGSYEQYF. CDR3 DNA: TGTGCCAGCAGCCAAGAAAGGGGCTCCTACGAGCAGTACTTC.

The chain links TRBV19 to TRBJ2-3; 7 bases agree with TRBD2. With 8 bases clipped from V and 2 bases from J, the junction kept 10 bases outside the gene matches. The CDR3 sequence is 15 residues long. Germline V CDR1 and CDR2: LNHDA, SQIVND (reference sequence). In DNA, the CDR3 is TGTGCCAGTTCGGTCGGGGCGGGGGACACAGATACGCAGTATTTT. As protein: CASSVGAGDTDTQYF.

The CDR3 bases are TGTGCCAGCAGCTTGAACAGCTTGAACTCTGGAAACACCATATATTTT. Translating it yields CASSLNSLNSGNTIYF. The chain links TRBV5-5 to TRBJ1-3; D unclear. Germline assignment: CDR1 SGHKS and CDR2 YYEKEE (reference sequence). V was cut by 1 base and J by 0 bases, with 11 bases left in between. There are 16 residues in the CDR3.

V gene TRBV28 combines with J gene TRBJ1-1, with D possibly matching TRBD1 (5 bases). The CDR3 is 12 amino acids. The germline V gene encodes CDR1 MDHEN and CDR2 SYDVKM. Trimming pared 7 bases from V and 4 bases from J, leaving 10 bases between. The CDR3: CASKPGRTEAFF. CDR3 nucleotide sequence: TGTGCCAGCAAACCAGGGCGCACTGAAGCTTTCTTT.

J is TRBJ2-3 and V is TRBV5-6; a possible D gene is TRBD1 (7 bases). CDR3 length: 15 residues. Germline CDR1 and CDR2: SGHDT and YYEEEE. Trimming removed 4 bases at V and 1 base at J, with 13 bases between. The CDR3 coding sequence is TGTGCCAGCAGCGCGGGACAGCTACGCACAGATACGCAGTATTTT. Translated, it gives CASSAGQLRTDTQYF.

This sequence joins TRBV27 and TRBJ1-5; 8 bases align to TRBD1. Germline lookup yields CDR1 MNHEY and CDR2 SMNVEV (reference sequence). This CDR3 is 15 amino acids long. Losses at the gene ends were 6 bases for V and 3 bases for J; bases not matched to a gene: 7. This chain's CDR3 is CASSSDRGLNQPQHF. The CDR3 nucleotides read TGTGCCAGCAGCTCTGACAGGGGCCTCAATCAGCCCCAGCATTTT.

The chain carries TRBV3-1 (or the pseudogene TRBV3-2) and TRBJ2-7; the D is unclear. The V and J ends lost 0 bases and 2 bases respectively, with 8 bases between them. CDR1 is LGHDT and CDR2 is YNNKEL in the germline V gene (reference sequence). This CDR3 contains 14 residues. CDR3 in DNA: TGTGCCAGCAGCCAAGATCCGGAGACCTACGAGCAGTACTTC. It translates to CASSQDPETYEQYF.

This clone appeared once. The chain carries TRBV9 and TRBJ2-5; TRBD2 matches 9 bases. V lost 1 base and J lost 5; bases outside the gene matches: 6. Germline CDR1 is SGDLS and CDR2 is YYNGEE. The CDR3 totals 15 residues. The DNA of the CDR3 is TGTGCCAGCAGCGTAATAGCGGGAGTATACGAGACCCAGTACTTC. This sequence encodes CASSVIAGVYETQYF.

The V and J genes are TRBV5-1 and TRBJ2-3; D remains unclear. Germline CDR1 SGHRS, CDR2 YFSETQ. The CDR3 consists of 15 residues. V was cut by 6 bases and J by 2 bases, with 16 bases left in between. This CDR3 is CASTRLAGITDTQYF. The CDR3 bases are TGCGCCAGCACCCGTCTGGCAGGAATCACAGATACGCAGTATTTT.

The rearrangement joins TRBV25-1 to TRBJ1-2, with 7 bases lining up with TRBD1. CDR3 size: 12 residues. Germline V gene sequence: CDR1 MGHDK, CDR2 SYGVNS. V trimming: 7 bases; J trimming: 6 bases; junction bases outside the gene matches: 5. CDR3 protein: CASTGTDDGYTF. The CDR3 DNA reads TGTGCCAGCACCGGGACAGATGATGGCTACACCTTC.

CDR3 sequence: CASSTEGAEEKLFF. The CDR3 DNA is TGCGCCAGCAGCACCGAGGGGGCGGAAGAAAAACTGTTTTTT. The chain carries TRBV5-1 and TRBJ1-4, with 7 bases identical to TRBD1. The CDR3 contains 14 residues. Per the germline V gene, CDR1 is SGHRS and CDR2 is YFSETQ. The trim removed 4 bases at V and 8 bases at J, leaving 8 bases unmatched.

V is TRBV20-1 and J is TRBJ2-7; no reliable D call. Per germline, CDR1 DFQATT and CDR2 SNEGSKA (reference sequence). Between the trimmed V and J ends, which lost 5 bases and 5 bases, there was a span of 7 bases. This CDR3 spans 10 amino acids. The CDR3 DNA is TGCAGTGCTGACTCTCACGAGCAGTACTTC. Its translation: CSADSHEQYF.

The CDR3 DNA follows: TGTGCCATCAGTGAGTCGATTCGGGTTGGCACTGAAGCTTTCTTT. It codes for CAISESIRVGTEAFF. The chain uses TRBV10-3 and TRBJ1-1; D call uncertain. The CDR3 contains 15 residues. V dropped 0 bases and J dropped 4 bases, with 12 bases sitting between them. Looked up from germline, CDR1 is ENHRY and CDR2 is SYGVKD.

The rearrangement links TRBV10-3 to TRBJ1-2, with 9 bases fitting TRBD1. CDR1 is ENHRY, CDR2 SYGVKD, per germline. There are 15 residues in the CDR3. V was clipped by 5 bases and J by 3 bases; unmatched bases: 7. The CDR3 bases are TGTGCCATCAGTCCCGGGACAGGGAGGGACTATGGCTACACCTTC. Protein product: CAISPGTGRDYGYTF.